This TCR beta chain was identified in a study of human T cells and chemical hapten exposure. Study details: In the sensitization step, 2% DPC was placed on roughly 2 cm by roughly 2 cm of upper inner arm skin. Findings of the study overall: Counts of expanded TCRs (at PT1) showed a positive correlation with patch test score.

MiXCR, run by TCRdb on the RACE reads, gives a single entry per CDR3 protein. This sample has approximately 370,000 distinct CDR3 sequences, with around 5.5% found just once. This clonotype was seen repeatedly, ten times or more. Its antigen is currently unknown. CDR1 is ENHRY, CDR2 SYGVKD, per germline. Losses at the gene ends were 6 bases for V and 3 bases for J; bases not matched to a gene: 5. This CDR3 contains 16 residues. Indicated time point: pre-sensitization, week 0. Treatment denoted: therapeutic diphenylcyclopropenone sensitization with weekly scalp DPC. Sequencing used whole blood, obtained in connection with sensitization to the hapten diphenylcyclopropenone (DPC). The chain has TRBV10-3 and TRBJ2-3, with 14 bases that match TRBD2. The receptor's source is a young woman with alopecia areata. Some clones in this sample may be carry-over from other donors' samples. CDR3 sequence reads: CAIRGTSGGKTDTQYF. In DNA form, the CDR3 reads TGTGCCATCAGGGGGACTAGCGGGGGAAAAACAGATACGCAGTATTTT.